The 15 T cell receptor beta chains listed next were all sequenced from one sample in a study of cytomegalovirus exposure and HLA in healthy donors. Profiled with immunoSEQ multiplex PCR; TCRdb holds only in-frame clones, not every one. Here the sample spans roughly 120,000 clones, roughly 88% being singletons. Sequencing was performed on PBMCs. The source is a man between 18 and 35 years old in good health and CMV-seronegative.

The rearrangement joins TRBV10-3 to TRBJ2-7, with 9 bases that match TRBD1. Looked up from germline, CDR1 is ENHRY and CDR2 is SYGVKD. Trimming at V came to 2 bases and at J to 0 bases, leaving 8 bases not matched to a gene. The length of the CDR3 is 17 residues. The CDR3 nucleotides are TGTGCCATCAGTGAGACCACCCGGACAGGGGCCTCCTACGAGCAGTACTTC. Translating it yields CAISETTRTGASYEQYF.

The chain couples TRBV5-8 to TRBJ2-6; possible D gene TRBD2, 6 bases. V was pared by 2 bases and J by 0 bases, with 15 bases between. The germline CDR1 and CDR2 sequences are SGHTS and YDEGEE. CDR3 length: 18 amino acids. CDR3 DNA: TGTGCCAGCAGCTTAGGCTGGAGGGGACCCTCTGGGGCCAACGTCCTGACTTTC. This gives the protein CASSLGWRGPSGANVLTF. Full variable domain (rest looked up from reference TRBV5-8 and TRBJ2-6): EAGVTQSPTHLIKTRGQQATLRCSPISGHTSVYWYQQALGLGLQFLLWYDEGEERNRGNFPPRFSGRQFPNYSSELNVNALELEDSALYLCASSLGWRGPSGANVLTFGAGSRLTVL.

The V call is TRBV7-2, the J call TRBJ1-4; 7 bases map to TRBD1. The CDR3 runs to 15 residues. The V segment lost 5 bases and the J segment 3 bases; nucleotides outside the gene matches: 6. CDR1 and CDR2 from the germline V gene are SGHTA and FQGNSA. CDR3: CASSERGQPNEKLFF. CDR3 DNA: TGTGCCAGCAGCGAACGGGGACAGCCTAATGAAAAACTGTTTTTT.

V usage is TRBV30 and J usage is TRBJ2-7; 15 positions match TRBD2. Trimming cost V 5 bases and J 3 bases; bases outside gene matches: 8. This CDR3 is built from 16 residues. Germline V lookup: CDR1 GTSNPN, CDR2 SVGIG (reference sequence). Written as DNA, the CDR3 is TGTGCCTGGGGACTAGCGGGAGGGCTTCCCTACTACGAGCAGTACTTC. Its translation: CAWGLAGGLPYYEQYF.

V usage is TRBV14 and J usage is TRBJ1-1; D gene uncertain. Germline V gene sequence: CDR1 SGHDN, CDR2 FVKESK. V gave up 1 base and J gave up 2 bases, with 2 bases separating them. The CDR3 runs to 12 residues. CDR3 nucleotides: TGTGCCAGCAGCCAAGCTAACACTGAAGCTTTCTTT. Amino acid sequence: CASSQANTEAFF.

This clone has only one observation. This sequence joins TRBV27 and TRBJ1-2; D is perhaps TRBD1 (5 bases). Germline loops: CDR1 MNHEY, CDR2 SMNVEV (reference sequence). V was cut by 5 bases and J by 4 bases, with 14 bases left in between. CDR3 length: 14 residues. The CDR3 here is CASSPTRQSYGYTF. CDR3 in DNA: TGTGCCAGCAGTCCAACCCGACAGTCCTATGGCTACACCTTC.

This sequence joins TRBV27 and TRBJ1-4, with 10 bases aligning to TRBD1. The germline CDR1 and CDR2 sequences are MNHEY and SMNVEV (reference sequence). After removal of 6 bases from V and 0 bases from J, the junction contained 13 bases not matched to a gene. The CDR3 runs to 19 residues. As DNA, the CDR3 is TGTGCCAGCAGCAAGACCGGGACAGGGGTCTTTGCAACTAATGAAAAACTGTTTTTT. It yields the protein CASSKTGTGVFATNEKLFF. Based on the CDR3 plus reference TRBV27 and TRBJ1-4, the full variable domain is EAQVTQNPRYLITVTGKKLTVTCSQNMNHEYMSWYRQDPGLGLRQIYYSMNVEVTDKGDVPEGYKVSRKEKRNFPLILESPSPNQTSLYFCASSKTGTGVFATNEKLFFGSGTQLSVL.

The chain combines TRBV19 with TRBJ1-5; 8 positions match TRBD1. CDR1 and CDR2 (germline): LNHDA, SQIVND (reference sequence). J lost 10 bases, V lost 5 bases, and 10 bases had no gene match. This CDR3 is built from 14 residues. The CDR3 here is CASSLGRQGFPQHF. The DNA of the CDR3 is TGTGCCAGTAGTCTGGGTAGACAGGGGTTTCCCCAGCATTTT.

As regards this clone: Germline and junction disagree at one end, which may indicate a read error. This CDR3 reads CASSSEPGQRETQYF. Written as DNA, the CDR3 is TGTGCTAGCAGCTCGGAGCCCGGACAAAGAGAGACCCAGTACTTC. The V gene is TRBV7-7, the J gene TRBJ2-5, with D perhaps TRBD1 (5 bases). Germline V gene lookup returns CDR1 SSHAT and CDR2 FNYEAQ (reference sequence). The CDR3 is made up of 15 amino acids. The whole variable domain, filled in from reference TRBV7-7 and TRBJ2-5, reads GAGVSQSPRYKVTKRGQDVTLRCDPISSHATLYWYQQALGQGPEFLTYFNYEAQPDKSGLPSDRFSAERPEGSISTLTIQRTEQRDSAMYRCASSSEPGQRETQYFGPGTRLLVL.

The genes are TRBV5-1 and TRBJ2-7; perhaps TRBD1 as D (6 bases). The V gene's germline CDR1 is SGHRS and CDR2 YFSETQ. This CDR3 is 17 amino acids long. V shed 4 bases and J shed 2 bases, with 22 bases lying between them. DNA for the CDR3: TGCGCCAGCAGCCCGGGTATTGGGCCAGGGGCGACCTACGAGCAGTACTTC. This gives the protein CASSPGIGPGATYEQYF. Based on the CDR3 plus reference TRBV5-1 and TRBJ2-7, the full variable domain is KAGVTQTPRYLIKTRGQQVTLSCSPISGHRSVSWYQQTPGQGLQFLFEYFSETQRNKGNFPGRFSGRQFSNSRSEMNVSTLELGDSALYLCASSPGIGPGATYEQYFGPGTRLTVT.

This sequence joins TRBV11-3 and TRBJ1-2, with 12 bases lining up with TRBD1. The CDR3 length is 16 residues. V shed 5 bases and J 5 bases; nucleotides not matched to a gene: 9. Germline V gene sequence: CDR1 SGHNT, CDR2 YENEEA. CDR3 sequence reads: CASSPRDRGLIYGYTF. For the CDR3, the DNA is TGTGCCAGCAGCCCCCGGGACAGGGGGCTGATTTATGGCTACACCTTC.

This sequence joins TRBV27 and TRBJ1-5; D may be TRBD1 (6 bases). Trimming left V 7 bases short and J 7 bases short, with 17 bases between. The CDR3 is 14 amino acids. Germline V gene data show CDR1 as MNHEY and CDR2 as SMNVEV (reference sequence). CDR3 coding DNA: TGTGCCAGCACGGGGGGGCGAGGGAAACAGCCCCAGCATTTT. It codes for CASTGGRGKQPQHF.

The CDR3 is CASSSQTSGGGGELFF. The CDR3 nucleotides read TGTGCCAGCAGCTCTCAGACTAGCGGGGGGGGCGGGGAGCTGTTTTTT. J is TRBJ2-2 and V is TRBV5-4, with 14 positions matching TRBD2. Trimming at V came to 3 bases and at J to 7 bases, leaving 5 bases not matched to a gene. The length of the CDR3 is 16 residues. Germline CDR1 reads SGHNT; CDR2 reads YYREEE (reference sequence).

This rearrangement joins TRBV11-3 to TRBJ2-7; D is uncertain. From germline, CDR1 is SGHNT and CDR2 YENEEA. This CDR3 is built from 15 residues. The germline V and J ends were trimmed by 2 bases and 2 bases, with 13 bases remaining between them. CDR3 nucleotide sequence: TGTGCCAGCAGCTTAAATTCCGACGGAGCCTACGAGCAGTACTTC. Protein sequence: CASSLNSDGAYEQYF.

This clone has more than one count but fewer than ten. The chain uses TRBV27 and TRBJ2-5; D gene ambiguous. V was pared by 5 bases and J by 5 bases, with 15 bases between. CDR1 and CDR2 (germline): MNHEY, SMNVEV (reference sequence). CDR3 length: 14 amino acids. CDR3 region: CASSPTPTGETQYF. CDR3 nucleotides: TGTGCCAGCAGTCCGACGCCGACCGGGGAGACCCAGTACTTC.